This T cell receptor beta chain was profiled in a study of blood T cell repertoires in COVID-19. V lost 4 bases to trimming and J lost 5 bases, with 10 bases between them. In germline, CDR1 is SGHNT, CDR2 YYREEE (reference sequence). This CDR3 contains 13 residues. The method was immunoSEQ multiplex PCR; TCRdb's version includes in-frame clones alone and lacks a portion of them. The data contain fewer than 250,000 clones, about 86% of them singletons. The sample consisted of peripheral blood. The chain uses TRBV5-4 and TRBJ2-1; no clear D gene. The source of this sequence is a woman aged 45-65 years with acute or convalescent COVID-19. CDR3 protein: CASSVGADNEQFF. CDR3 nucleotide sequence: TGTGCCAGCAGCGTGGGCGCCGACAATGAGCAGTTCTTC. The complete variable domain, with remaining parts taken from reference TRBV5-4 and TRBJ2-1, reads ETGVTQSPTHLIKTRGQQVTLRCSSQSGHNTVSWYQQALGQGPQFIFQYYREEENGRGNFPPRFSGLQFPNYSSELNVNALELDDSALYLCASSVGADNEQFFGPGTRLTVL.